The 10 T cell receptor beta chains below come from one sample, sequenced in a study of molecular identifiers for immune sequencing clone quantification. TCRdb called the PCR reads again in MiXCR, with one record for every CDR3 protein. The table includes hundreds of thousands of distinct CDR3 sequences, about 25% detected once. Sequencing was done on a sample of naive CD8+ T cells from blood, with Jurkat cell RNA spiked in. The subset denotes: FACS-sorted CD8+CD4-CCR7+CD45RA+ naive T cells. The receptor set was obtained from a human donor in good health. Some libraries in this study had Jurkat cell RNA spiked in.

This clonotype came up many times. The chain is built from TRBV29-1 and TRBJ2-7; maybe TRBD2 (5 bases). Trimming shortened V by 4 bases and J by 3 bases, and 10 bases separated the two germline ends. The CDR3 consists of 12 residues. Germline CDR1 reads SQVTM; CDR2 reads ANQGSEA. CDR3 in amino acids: CSVVVEGYEQYF. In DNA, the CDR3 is TGCAGCGTTGTGGTCGAGGGCTACGAGCAGTACTTC.

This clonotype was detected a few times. The CDR3 here is CASSYRGSSEQYF. The DNA for the CDR3 is TGTGCCAGCAGTTACAGGGGAAGTTCCGAGCAGTACTTC. The chain recombines TRBV6-5 with TRBJ2-7; D might be TRBD1 (5 bases). V was cut by 2 bases and J by 6 bases, with 11 bases left in between. This CDR3 contains 13 residues. The germline CDR1 and CDR2 sequences are MNHEY and SVGAGI.

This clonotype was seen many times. This CDR3 reads CASSYGQGASYEQYF. The CDR3 DNA sequence: TGTGCCAGCAGTTATGGACAGGGGGCTTCCTACGAGCAGTACTTC. The chain recombines TRBV5-4 with TRBJ2-7; 11 nucleotides align to TRBD1. Looked up from germline, CDR1 is SGHNT and CDR2 is YYREEE (reference sequence). The CDR3 has 15 amino acids. Trimming at V came to 5 bases and at J to 1 base, leaving 5 bases not matched to a gene.

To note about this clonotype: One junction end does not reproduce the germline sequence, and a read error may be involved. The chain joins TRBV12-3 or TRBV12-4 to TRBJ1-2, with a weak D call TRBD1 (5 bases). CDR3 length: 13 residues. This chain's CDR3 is CASSRGAPYGYAF. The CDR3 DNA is TGTGCCAGTTCAAGGGGCGCACCCTATGGCTACGCCTTC.

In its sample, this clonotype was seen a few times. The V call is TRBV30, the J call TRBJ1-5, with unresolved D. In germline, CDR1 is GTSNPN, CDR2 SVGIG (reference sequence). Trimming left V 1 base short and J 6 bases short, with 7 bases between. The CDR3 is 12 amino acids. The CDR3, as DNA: TGTGCCTGGAGTGCGGGTGGTCAGCCCCAGCATTTT. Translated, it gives CAWSAGGQPQHF.

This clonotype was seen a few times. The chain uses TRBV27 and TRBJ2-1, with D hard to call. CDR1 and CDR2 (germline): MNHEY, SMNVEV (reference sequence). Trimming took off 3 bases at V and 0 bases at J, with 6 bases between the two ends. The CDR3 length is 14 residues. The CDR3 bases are TGTGCCAGCAGTTTCACAGCCTCCTACAATGAGCAGTTCTTC. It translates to CASSFTASYNEQFF.

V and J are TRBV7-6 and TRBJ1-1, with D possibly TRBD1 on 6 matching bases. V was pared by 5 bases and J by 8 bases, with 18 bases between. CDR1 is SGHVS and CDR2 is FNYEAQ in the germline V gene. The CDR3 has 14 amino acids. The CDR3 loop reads CASSPQGRSGEAFF. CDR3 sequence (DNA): TGTGCCAGCAGCCCACAGGGTAGGAGTGGGGAAGCTTTCTTT.

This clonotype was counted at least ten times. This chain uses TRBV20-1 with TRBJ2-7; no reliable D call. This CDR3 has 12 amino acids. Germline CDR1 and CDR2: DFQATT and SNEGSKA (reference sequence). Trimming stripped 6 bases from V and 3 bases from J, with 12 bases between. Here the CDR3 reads CSAPIGYYEQYF. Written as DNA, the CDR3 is TGCAGTGCCCCCATAGGATACTACGAGCAGTACTTC.

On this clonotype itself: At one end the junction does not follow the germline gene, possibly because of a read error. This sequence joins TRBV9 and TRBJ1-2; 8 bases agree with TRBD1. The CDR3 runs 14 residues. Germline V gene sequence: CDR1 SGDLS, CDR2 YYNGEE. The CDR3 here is CASSVVEQAGGYPF. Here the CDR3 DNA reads TGTGCCAGCAGCGTAGTTGAACAGGCAGGGGGCTACCCCTTC.

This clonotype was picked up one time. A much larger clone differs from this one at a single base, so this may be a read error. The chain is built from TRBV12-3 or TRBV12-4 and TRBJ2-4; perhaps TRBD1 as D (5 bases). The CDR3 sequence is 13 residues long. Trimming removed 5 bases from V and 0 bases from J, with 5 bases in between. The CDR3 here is CASSGAAKNIQYF. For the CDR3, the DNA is TGTGCCAGCAGTGGGGCAGCCAAAAACATTCAGTACTTC.